Listed below are T cell receptor beta chains from one sample, sequenced in a study of cytomegalovirus exposure and HLA in healthy donors. The data were produced by immunoSEQ multiplex PCR, yet TCRdb's version contains in-frame clones alone and is incomplete. The sample includes more than 200,000 clones, more than 75% of them seen just once. Source material: PBMCs. Source of these receptors: a man aged 18 to 29 in good health and CMV-seropositive. Both conserved end residues are part of each CDR3. Each record gives: D gene, clone size, J gene, CDR3 length, V gene, CDR3 DNA, CDR3 protein. The D gene is left open where the match is weak. Part of the rows lack a size; the others show once, few, many or a class for expanded clones.

d_gene: NA
abundance: NA
j_gene: TRBJ2-4
len: 11
v_gene: TRBV15
CDR3nt: TGTGCCACCAGCAAGTACGACATTCAGTACTTC
CDR3aa: CATSKYDIQYF

d_gene: TRBD1
abundance: NA
j_gene: TRBJ2-7
len: 15
v_gene: TRBV4-2
CDR3nt: TGTGCCAGCAGCCAAGATAGGGGACAGGGGTGGGAGCAGTACTTC
CDR3aa: CASSQDRGQGWEQYF

d_gene: NA
abundance: NA
j_gene: TRBJ2-2
len: 16
v_gene: TRBV5-1
CDR3nt: TGCGCCAGCAGCCTCCTTCCTCAGGGAGTTACCGGGGAGCTGTTTTTT
CDR3aa: CASSLLPQGVTGELFF

d_gene: TRBD1
abundance: NA
j_gene: TRBJ1-4
len: 20
v_gene: TRBV18
CDR3nt: TGTGCCAGCTCACCGCCTCCGGGACAGGGAAGGTTCGCAACTAATGAAAAACTGTTTTTT
CDR3aa: CASSPPPGQGRFATNEKLFF

d_gene: TRBD1
abundance: once
j_gene: TRBJ2-1
len: 17
v_gene: TRBV30
CDR3nt: TGTGCCTGGAGTGTACAAGGGACAGGGGGACCCTACAATGAGCAGTTCTTC
CDR3aa: CAWSVQGTGGPYNEQFF

d_gene: NA
abundance: NA
j_gene: TRBJ1-2
len: 14
v_gene: TRBV6-1
CDR3nt: TGTGCCAGCAGTCAGGGAGTACTTTTCTATGGCTACACCTTC
CDR3aa: CASSQGVLFYGYTF

d_gene: TRBD1
abundance: NA
j_gene: TRBJ2-1
len: 15
v_gene: TRBV19
CDR3nt: TGTGCCAGTAGTACCTCCTGGACAGGACACAATGAGCAGTTCTTC
CDR3aa: CASSTSWTGHNEQFF

d_gene: NA
abundance: NA
j_gene: TRBJ1-2
len: 14
v_gene: TRBV5-6
CDR3nt: TGTGCCAGCAGCCGCGGGAGGGGCGTCTATGGCTACACCTTC
CDR3aa: CASSRGRGVYGYTF

d_gene: NA
abundance: NA
j_gene: TRBJ2-7
len: 14
v_gene: TRBV6-1
CDR3nt: TGTGCCAGCAGTGTCCGGGGAGGCCCCTACGAGCAGTACTTC
CDR3aa: CASSVRGGPYEQYF

d_gene: NA
abundance: NA
j_gene: TRBJ1-1
len: 15
v_gene: TRBV7-2
CDR3nt: TGTGCCAGCAGCCTCCGGGCTTTTCCTGGGACTGAAGCTTTCTTT
CDR3aa: CASSLRAFPGTEAFF

d_gene: NA
abundance: once
j_gene: TRBJ1-1
len: 16
v_gene: TRBV5-8
CDR3nt: TGTGCCAGCAGCCCACCTTTTTGGGGAGGGGGGACTGAAGCTTTCTTT
CDR3aa: CASSPPFWGGGTEAFF

d_gene: TRBD2
abundance: NA
j_gene: TRBJ2-2
len: 18
v_gene: TRBV9
CDR3nt: TGTGCCAGCAGCGTATCGGCCGGGACTAGCCCGAACACCGGGGAGCTGTTTTTT
CDR3aa: CASSVSAGTSPNTGELFF

d_gene: TRBD1
abundance: NA
j_gene: TRBJ1-1
len: 14
v_gene: TRBV7-9
CDR3nt: TGTGCCAGCAGCCCATTAAACAGGGGACCTGAAGCTTTCTTT
CDR3aa: CASSPLNRGPEAFF

d_gene: TRBD1
abundance: NA
j_gene: TRBJ1-3
len: 16
v_gene: TRBV2
CDR3nt: TGTGCCAGCAGCAAAGGACAGGTCAACTCTGGAAACACCATATATTTT
CDR3aa: CASSKGQVNSGNTIYF

d_gene: TRBD2
abundance: NA
j_gene: TRBJ2-2
len: 15
v_gene: TRBV6-1
CDR3nt: TGTGCCAGCAGGACGGGACTAGAGAACACCGGGGAGCTGTTTTTT
CDR3aa: CASRTGLENTGELFF

d_gene: NA
abundance: NA
j_gene: TRBJ1-1
len: 14
v_gene: TRBV29-1
CDR3nt: TGCAGCGTTGGGACAGCCCCAGGGAACACTGAAGCTTTCTTT
CDR3aa: CSVGTAPGNTEAFF

d_gene: NA
abundance: NA
j_gene: TRBJ2-7
len: 14
v_gene: TRBV6-6
CDR3nt: TGTGCCAGCAGTTACTCGCAGGGAACCTACGAGCAGTACTTC
CDR3aa: CASSYSQGTYEQYF

d_gene: NA
abundance: NA
j_gene: TRBJ1-2
len: 14
v_gene: TRBV2
CDR3nt: TGTGCCAGCAGTGACAACAGCCAAATCTATGGCTACACCTTC
CDR3aa: CASSDNSQIYGYTF

d_gene: TRBD1
abundance: NA
j_gene: TRBJ1-1
len: 15
v_gene: TRBV5-6
CDR3nt: TGTGCCAGCAGCTTTTACAGGGGGCCCGACACTGAAGCTTTCTTT
CDR3aa: CASSFYRGPDTEAFF

d_gene: NA
abundance: NA
j_gene: TRBJ2-2
len: 14
v_gene: TRBV6-1
CDR3nt: TGTGCCAGCAATATAGCCCGGAACACCGGGGAGCTGTTTTTT
CDR3aa: CASNIARNTGELFF

d_gene: NA
abundance: NA
j_gene: TRBJ1-2
len: 15
v_gene: TRBV27
CDR3nt: TGTGCCAGCAGTTGGAAGCCGGGACCCAGCTATGGCTACACCTTC
CDR3aa: CASSWKPGPSYGYTF

d_gene: NA
abundance: NA
j_gene: TRBJ1-1
len: 15
v_gene: TRBV5-1
CDR3nt: TGCGCCAGCAGCTTGGAGGGCACAGTAAACACTGAAGCTTTCTTT
CDR3aa: CASSLEGTVNTEAFF

d_gene: NA
abundance: NA
j_gene: TRBJ2-7
len: 12
v_gene: TRBV30
CDR3nt: TGTGCCTGGAGTAGGACTCCCGAGGGGCAGTACTTC
CDR3aa: CAWSRTPEGQYF

d_gene: NA
abundance: NA
j_gene: TRBJ1-2
len: 15
v_gene: TRBV9
CDR3nt: TGTGCCAGCAGCGTAGGTGGTTTAGGGGGTTATGGCTACACCTTC
CDR3aa: CASSVGGLGGYGYTF

d_gene: NA
abundance: NA
j_gene: TRBJ2-7
len: 11
v_gene: TRBV28
CDR3nt: TGTGCCAGCAGTTTACTCTACGAGCAGTACTTC
CDR3aa: CASSLLYEQYF

d_gene: NA
abundance: NA
j_gene: TRBJ2-7
len: 13
v_gene: TRBV7-9
CDR3nt: TGTGCCAGCAGCTTAGGGGGACCCTACGAGCAGTACTTC
CDR3aa: CASSLGGPYEQYF

d_gene: TRBD1
abundance: NA
j_gene: TRBJ1-1
len: 13
v_gene: TRBV27
CDR3nt: TGTGCCAGCAGAGCTACAGGGGGCACTGAAGCTTTCTTT
CDR3aa: CASRATGGTEAFF

d_gene: NA
abundance: NA
j_gene: TRBJ1-2
len: 18
v_gene: TRBV7-3
CDR3nt: TGTGCCAGCGCCAGCAGTCCGCTCTCGGGGGGTCAGGACTATGGCTACACCTTC
CDR3aa: CASASSPLSGGQDYGYTF

d_gene: NA
abundance: NA
j_gene: TRBJ1-1
len: 12
v_gene: TRBV6-1
CDR3nt: TGTGCCAGCATGGGACAGAACACTGAAGCTTTCTTT
CDR3aa: CASMGQNTEAFF

d_gene: NA
abundance: NA
j_gene: TRBJ2-2
len: 16
v_gene: TRBV5-1
CDR3nt: TGCGCCAGCAGTCATTCGGGGGATATGAACACCGGGGAGCTGTTTTTT
CDR3aa: CASSHSGDMNTGELFF

d_gene: NA
abundance: NA
j_gene: TRBJ2-2
len: 14
v_gene: TRBV7-3
CDR3nt: TGTGCCAGCAGCCCAGTCGGGAACACCGGGGAGCTGTTTTTT
CDR3aa: CASSPVGNTGELFF

d_gene: TRBD2
abundance: NA
j_gene: TRBJ2-3
len: 16
v_gene: TRBV5-1
CDR3nt: TGCGCCAGCCGGGGGCTAGCGGGAGCCACGGCAGATACGCAGTATTTT
CDR3aa: CASRGLAGATADTQYF

d_gene: TRBD1
abundance: NA
j_gene: TRBJ2-3
len: 13
v_gene: TRBV30
CDR3nt: TGTGCCGGGGACAGGGTAGTCACAGATACGCAGTATTTT
CDR3aa: CAGDRVVTDTQYF

d_gene: TRBD2
abundance: once
j_gene: TRBJ2-7
len: 14
v_gene: TRBV10-3
CDR3nt: TGTGCCACCCTCTTAGCGGGAGGGCCACACGAGCAGTACTTC
CDR3aa: CATLLAGGPHEQYF

d_gene: NA
abundance: NA
j_gene: TRBJ2-1
len: 13
v_gene: TRBV29-1
CDR3nt: TGCAGCGTTGAAAGGGGAACTTACAACGAGCAGTTCTTC
CDR3aa: CSVERGTYNEQFF

d_gene: TRBD2
abundance: NA
j_gene: TRBJ2-1
len: 15
v_gene: TRBV6-5
CDR3nt: TGTGCCAGCAGGCCCCTAGCGGGAGGGTTCAATGAGCAGTTCTTC
CDR3aa: CASRPLAGGFNEQFF

d_gene: NA
abundance: NA
j_gene: TRBJ2-1
len: 13
v_gene: TRBV6-5
CDR3nt: TGTGCCAGCAGTTTCGGCGGAGACAATGAGCAGTTCTTC
CDR3aa: CASSFGGDNEQFF

d_gene: NA
abundance: NA
j_gene: TRBJ2-1
len: 12
v_gene: TRBV5-6
CDR3nt: TGTGCCAGCAGCTGGCGGTCCAATGAGCAGTTCTTC
CDR3aa: CASSWRSNEQFF

d_gene: NA
abundance: NA
j_gene: TRBJ2-7
len: 13
v_gene: TRBV6-1
CDR3nt: TGTGCCAGCAGGGGGTCCGCCAAGGACGAGCAGTACTTC
CDR3aa: CASRGSAKDEQYF

d_gene: NA
abundance: NA
j_gene: TRBJ1-3
len: 13
v_gene: TRBV30
CDR3nt: TGTGCCTGTCAGGCCGGGCCTGGAAACACCATATATTTT
CDR3aa: CACQAGPGNTIYF